These T cell receptor beta chains were read from a single sample in a study of shared clonotypes between healthy human individuals. Assay used: immunoSEQ multiplex PCR; TCRdb lists only in-frame clones, some missing. The sample consists of about half a million clones, 79% of them appearing once. The sequencing sample was made of PBMCs. The receptors shown here come from a middle-aged woman in good health. Some clones in this sample may be carry-over from other donors' samples. The CDR3 runs from the conserved cysteine through the conserved F or W. D genes are given only for firm matches. Clone size is shown for a subset of rows, as once, few, many or a class of expanded clone.

d_gene | j_gene | v_gene | abundance | CDR3aa | CDR3nt
NA | TRBJ2-7 | TRBV30 | NA | CAWSLDARTYEQYF | TGTGCCTGGAGTTTGGACGCACGAACCTACGAGCAGTACTTC
NA | TRBJ1-5 | TRBV28 | many | CASSPTGNLAINQPQHF | TGTGCCAGCAGCCCCACAGGGAATTTGGCTATAAATCAGCCCCAGCATTTT
TRBD2 | TRBJ2-5 | TRBV9 | NA | CASSPGTSSYQETQYF | TGTGCCAGCAGCCCTGGGACTAGCAGCTACCAAGAGACCCAGTACTTC
TRBD2 | TRBJ2-5 | TRBV19 | NA | CASTTTGTRNWETQYF | TGTGCCAGTACCACCACCGGGACTAGAAATTGGGAGACCCAGTACTTC
NA | TRBJ2-6 | TRBV28 | NA | CASSLGGRMGGANVLTF | TGTGCCAGCAGTTTAGGGGGCAGGATGGGTGGGGCCAACGTCCTGACTTTC
TRBD1 | TRBJ1-1 | TRBV15 | NA | CATSRVDRDTEAFF | TGTGCCACCAGCAGAGTAGACAGGGACACTGAAGCTTTCTTT
NA | TRBJ1-5 | TRBV4-1 | NA | CASSQGDGSNQPQHF | TGCGCCAGCAGCCAGGGGGACGGTAGCAATCAGCCCCAGCATTTT
TRBD1 | TRBJ2-1 | TRBV27 | NA | CASRTGTGVLNEQFF | TGTGCCAGCAGAACCGGGACAGGGGTCCTCAATGAGCAGTTCTTC
NA | TRBJ2-5 | TRBV6-1 | NA | CASTGLETQYF | TGTGCCAGCACGGGCTTAGAGACCCAGTACTTC
TRBD1 | TRBJ1-1 | TRBV23-1 | NA | CASSQSRGLAEAFF | TGCGCCAGCAGTCAATCGAGGGGGCTGGCTGAAGCTTTCTTT
TRBD1 | TRBJ1-5 | TRBV4-2 | NA | CASSQQTGMTNQPQHF | TGTGCCAGCAGCCAGCAGACAGGGATGACAAATCAGCCCCAGCATTTT
TRBD1 | TRBJ2-7 | TRBV11-2 | once | CASSLDTPRTGSYEQYF | TGTGCCAGCAGCTTAGATACCCCCAGGACAGGATCCTACGAGCAGTACTTC
TRBD2 | TRBJ2-1 | TRBV19 | NA | CASSMLAGGGEQFF | TGTGCCAGTAGTATGCTAGCGGGAGGAGGAGAGCAGTTCTTC
NA | TRBJ1-5 | TRBV7-9 | NA | CASSFSGLEPQHF | TGTGCCAGCAGCTTTTCGGGGTTGGAGCCCCAGCATTTT
NA | TRBJ1-4 | TRBV7-9 | NA | CASSLDILGLGDEKLFF | TGTGCCAGCAGCTTAGATATTTTGGGGCTGGGCGATGAAAAACTGTTTTTT